Ten or more counts support the clone carrying this T cell receptor beta chain. CDR1 SGHTA and CDR2 FQGNSA come from the germline V gene. This CDR3 is built from 15 residues. The V gene end was trimmed by 5 bases and the J gene end by 0 bases; junction bases not matched to a gene: 3. The data derive from a study of T cells in Graves' hyperthyroidism and ophthalmopathy. From RNA transcripts, TCR beta CDR3 regions were amplified. HTBI primers were the set used in a first-round RT-PCR of the TCR CDR3. TCRdb passed the multiplex PCR reads through MiXCR, listing each CDR3 protein once. This sample carries more than 500,000 distinct CDR3 sequences, more than 15% of them seen once, and the ten largest clones take about 29%.

The rearrangement links TRBV7-2 to TRBJ2-1; TRBD1 matches at 8 bases. The sequenced sample was blood. This TCR derives from a woman in her twenties or thirties with Graves' ophthalmopathy. The CDR3 here is CASSRGQASYNEQFF. Written as DNA, the CDR3 is TGTGCCAGCAGCCGGGGACAGGCCTCCTACAATGAGCAGTTCTTC.